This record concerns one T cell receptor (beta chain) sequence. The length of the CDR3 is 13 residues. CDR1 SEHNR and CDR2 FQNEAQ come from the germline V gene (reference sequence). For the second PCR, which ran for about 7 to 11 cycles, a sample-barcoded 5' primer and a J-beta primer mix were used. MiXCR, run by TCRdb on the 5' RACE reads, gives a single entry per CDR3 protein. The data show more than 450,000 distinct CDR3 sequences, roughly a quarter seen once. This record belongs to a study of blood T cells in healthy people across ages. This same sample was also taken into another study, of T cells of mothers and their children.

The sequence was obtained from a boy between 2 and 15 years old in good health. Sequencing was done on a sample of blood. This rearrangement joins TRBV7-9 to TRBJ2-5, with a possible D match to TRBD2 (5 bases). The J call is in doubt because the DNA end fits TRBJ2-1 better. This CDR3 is CASSWSGFNEQFF. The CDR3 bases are TGTGCCAGCAGCTGGTCGGGGTTTAATGAGCAGTTCTTC.